This TCR beta chain originates from a study of shared clonotypes between healthy human individuals. Generated by immunoSEQ multiplex PCR, the TCRdb table keeps only in-frame clones and is missing some. The sample shows some 480,000 clones, 70% to 85% of them seen only once. In its sample, this clone was seen many times. The same CDR3 also results from other DNA sequences found in this sample. The CDR3 is 12 amino acids. Germline loops: CDR1 SGHAT, CDR2 FQNNGV. Trimming removed 4 bases at V and 5 bases at J, with 5 bases between. The receptor's source is a woman aged 40-49 years in good health. Some clones in this sample may be carry-over from other donors' samples. The sequenced sample consisted of PBMCs. This chain joins TRBV11-2 and TRBJ2-2; D could derive from TRBD1 or TRBD2 (5 bases each). CDR3 loop: CASSWGTGELFF. CDR3 bases: TGTGCCAGCAGCTGGGGGACCGGGGAGCTGTTTTTT.